The clone carrying this T cell receptor beta chain has just a few counts. Its antigen remains unidentified. The entry originates in a study of T cell repertoires in cytomegalovirus infection. The wider study: The public TCR beta signatures pointed to both CMV infection and matching HLA type.

Study-wide results and limits: There were HLA-C-restricted CMV-specific TCR beta clonotypes dominating the ex vivo response.

A single record per CDR3 protein comes from TCRdb applying MiXCR to the reads. The data hold more than 90,000 distinct CDR3 sequences, with around 10% observed a single time. The CDR3 consists of 14 residues. Trimming left V 1 base short and J 4 bases short, with 7 bases between. Germline CDR1 and CDR2: MNHEY and SVGAGI. The clonotype comes from a human donor in good health (CMV status not recorded). Some clones in this sample may be carry-over from other donors' samples. Source material: PBMCs, sequenced either directly or after in vitro stimulation (not recorded which). The gene calls are TRBV6-5 and TRBJ2-2, with D maybe TRBD2 (6 bases). This chain's CDR3 is CASSYWRVTGELFF. The CDR3 coding sequence is TGTGCCAGCAGTTACTGGAGGGTCACCGGGGAGCTGTTTTTT.